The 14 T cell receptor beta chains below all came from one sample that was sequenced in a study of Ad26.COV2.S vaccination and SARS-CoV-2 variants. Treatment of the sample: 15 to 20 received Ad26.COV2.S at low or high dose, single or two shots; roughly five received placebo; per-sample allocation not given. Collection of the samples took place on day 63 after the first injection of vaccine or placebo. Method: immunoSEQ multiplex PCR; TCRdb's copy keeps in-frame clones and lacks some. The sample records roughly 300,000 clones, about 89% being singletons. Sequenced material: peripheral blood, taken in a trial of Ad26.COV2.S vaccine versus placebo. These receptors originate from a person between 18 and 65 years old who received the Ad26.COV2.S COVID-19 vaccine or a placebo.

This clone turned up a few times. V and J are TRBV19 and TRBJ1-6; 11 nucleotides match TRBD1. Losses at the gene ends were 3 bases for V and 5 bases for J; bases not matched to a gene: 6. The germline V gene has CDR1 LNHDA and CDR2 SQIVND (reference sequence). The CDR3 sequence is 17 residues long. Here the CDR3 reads CASSIPGQGGNNSPLHF. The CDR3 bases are TGTGCCAGTAGTATTCCGGGACAGGGGGGGAATAATTCACCCCTCCACTTT.

The CDR3 region has the DNA TGTGCCACCAGCAGAGATTGGCCATCGAACACTGAAGCTTTCTTT. Encoded protein: CATSRDWPSNTEAFF. The rearrangement uses TRBV15 and TRBJ1-1; unclear D gene. This CDR3 spans 15 amino acids. V lost 0 bases to trimming and J lost 1 base, with 9 bases between them. Germline CDR1 LNHNV, CDR2 YYDKDF (reference sequence).

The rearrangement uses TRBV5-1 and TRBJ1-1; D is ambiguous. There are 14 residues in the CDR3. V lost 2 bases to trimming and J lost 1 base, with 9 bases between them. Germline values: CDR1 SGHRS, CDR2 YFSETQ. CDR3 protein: CASSLEPSNTEAFF. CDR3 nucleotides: TGCGCCAGCAGCTTAGAACCCTCGAACACTGAAGCTTTCTTT.

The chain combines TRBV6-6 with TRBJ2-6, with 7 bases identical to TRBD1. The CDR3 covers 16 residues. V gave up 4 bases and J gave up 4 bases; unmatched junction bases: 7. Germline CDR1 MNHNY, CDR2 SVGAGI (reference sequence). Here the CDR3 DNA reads TGTGCCAGCAGTTCGCTGACAGGGACCGGGGCCAACGTCCTGACTTTC. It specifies CASSSLTGTGANVLTF.

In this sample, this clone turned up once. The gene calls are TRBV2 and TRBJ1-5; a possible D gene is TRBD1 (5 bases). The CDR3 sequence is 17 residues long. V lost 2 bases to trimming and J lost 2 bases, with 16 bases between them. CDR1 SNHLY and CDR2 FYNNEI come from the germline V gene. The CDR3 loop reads CASSERGRAGGNQPQHF. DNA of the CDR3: TGTGCCAGCAGTGAAAGAGGCAGGGCGGGTGGCAATCAGCCCCAGCATTTT.

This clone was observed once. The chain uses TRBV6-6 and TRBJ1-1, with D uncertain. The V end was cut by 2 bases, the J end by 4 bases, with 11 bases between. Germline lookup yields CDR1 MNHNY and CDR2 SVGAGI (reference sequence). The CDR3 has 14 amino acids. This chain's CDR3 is CASSYRFGATEAFF. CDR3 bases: TGTGCCAGCAGTTACAGGTTTGGCGCCACTGAAGCTTTCTTT.

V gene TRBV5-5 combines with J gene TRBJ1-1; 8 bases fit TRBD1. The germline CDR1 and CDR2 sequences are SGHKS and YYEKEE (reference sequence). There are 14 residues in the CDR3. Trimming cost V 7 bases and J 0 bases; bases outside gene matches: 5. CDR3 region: CASGTGALNTEAFF. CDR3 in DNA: TGTGCCAGCGGGACAGGCGCCTTGAACACTGAAGCTTTCTTT.

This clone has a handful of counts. The CDR3 sequence is CASSYSKGAGSPLHF. The CDR3 DNA follows: TGTGCCAGCAGTTACTCGAAGGGGGCGGGTTCACCCCTCCACTTT. The chain employs TRBV6-5 and TRBJ1-6, with 7 positions matching TRBD1. The CDR3 extends over 15 amino acids. The ends lost 0 bases at V and 9 bases at J; junction bases unmatched: 5. CDR1 is MNHEY, CDR2 SVGAGI, per germline.

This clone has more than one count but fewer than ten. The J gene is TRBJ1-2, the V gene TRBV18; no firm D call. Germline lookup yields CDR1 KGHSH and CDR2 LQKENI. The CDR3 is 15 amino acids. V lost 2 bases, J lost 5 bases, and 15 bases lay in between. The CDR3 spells CASSPLTDGTYGYTF. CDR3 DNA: TGTGCCAGCTCACCATTAACGGACGGAACTTATGGCTACACCTTC.

The CDR3 is CASSMFQGAGNTIYF. The CDR3 bases are TGTGCCAGTAGTATGTTTCAGGGCGCTGGAAACACCATATATTTT. The V and J genes are TRBV19 and TRBJ1-3; TRBD1 is a possible D gene (5 bases). The CDR3 length is 15 residues. The germline V gene encodes CDR1 LNHDA and CDR2 SQIVND (reference sequence). The V end was cut by 3 bases, the J end by 2 bases, with 11 bases between.

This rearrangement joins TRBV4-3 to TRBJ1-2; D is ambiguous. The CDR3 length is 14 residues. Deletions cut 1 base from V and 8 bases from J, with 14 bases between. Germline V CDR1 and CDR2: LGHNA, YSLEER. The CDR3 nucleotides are TGCGCCAGCAGCCAAGTTGAGGGCTCGTACGGCTACACCTTC. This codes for CASSQVEGSYGYTF.

CDR3 DNA: TGCGCCAGCAGCCAAGATCGCACCTATGAGCAGTTCTTC. This translates into CASSQDRTYEQFF. J is TRBJ2-1 and V is TRBV4-1; D not certain. Germline V gives CDR1 MGHRA, CDR2 YSYEKL. CDR3 length: 13 residues. Trimming removed 0 bases at V and 8 bases at J, with 8 bases between.

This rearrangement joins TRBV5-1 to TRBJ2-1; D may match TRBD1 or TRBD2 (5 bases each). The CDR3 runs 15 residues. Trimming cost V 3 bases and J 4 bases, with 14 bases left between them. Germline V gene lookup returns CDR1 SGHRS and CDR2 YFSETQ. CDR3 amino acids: CASSWGTGTYNEQFF. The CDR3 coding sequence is TGCGCCAGCAGCTGGGGGACGGGAACTTACAATGAGCAGTTCTTC. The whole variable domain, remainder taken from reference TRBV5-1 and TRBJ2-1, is KAGVTQTPRYLIKTRGQQVTLSCSPISGHRSVSWYQQTPGQGLQFLFEYFSETQRNKGNFPGRFSGRQFSNSRSEMNVSTLELGDSALYLCASSWGTGTYNEQFFGPGTRLTVL.

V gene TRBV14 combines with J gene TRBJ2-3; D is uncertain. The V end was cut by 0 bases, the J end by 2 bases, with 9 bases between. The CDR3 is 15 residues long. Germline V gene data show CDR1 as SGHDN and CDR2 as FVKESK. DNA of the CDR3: TGTGCCAGCAGCCAAGATATGGGATCCACAGATACGCAGTATTTT. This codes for CASSQDMGSTDTQYF.